These T cell receptor beta chains were read from a single sample in a study of blood T cell repertoires in COVID-19. The repertoire was sequenced with immunoSEQ multiplex PCR; TCRdb's copy has only in-frame clones and lacks some. The sample consists of some 270,000 clones, roughly 88% of them appearing once. The sequencing sample was made of PBMCs or T cells enriched from blood (not recorded which). The receptors originated from a woman aged 25-40 years who had recovered from COVID-19. The CDR3 runs from the conserved cysteine through the conserved F or W. Fields, in order: D gene, clone size, V gene, J gene, CDR3 protein, CDR3 DNA. A D gene is named only where the DNA matches it firmly. Only some rows state a clone size, as once, few, many or a class for expanded clones.

>-|-|TRBV19|TRBJ1-1
CASSIARGTNTEAFF
TGTGCCAGTAGTATAGCCCGGGGAACGAACACTGAAGCTTTCTTT
>-|once|TRBV14|TRBJ1-3
CASSQEELISGNTIYF
TGTGCCAGCAGCCAAGAAGAGCTGATCTCTGGAAACACCATATATTTT
>-|many|TRBV7-5|TRBJ1-6
CARSSLLFNSPLHF
TGTGCCAGAAGCTCCCTCCTCTTTAATTCACCCCTCCACTTT
>-|-|TRBV12-3/TRBV12-4|TRBJ2-5
CASSLTYQETQYF
TGTGCCAGCAGTTTGACTTACCAAGAGACCCAGTACTTC
>-|few|TRBV7-6|TRBJ1-1
CASSLVGGNTEAFF
TGTGCCAGCAGCTTGGTCGGGGGGAACACTGAAGCTTTCTTT
>-|many|TRBV4-1|TRBJ1-5
CASSQEVQGEGPQHF
TGCGCCAGCAGCCAAGAGGTACAGGGTGAAGGGCCCCAGCATTTT
>TRBD1|-|TRBV19|TRBJ1-1
CASRPQGAGTEAFF
TGTGCCAGTAGGCCACAGGGGGCCGGCACTGAAGCTTTCTTT
>TRBD2|few|TRBV11-2|TRBJ2-7
CASSKGAGGNYEQYF
TGTGCCAGCAGCAAAGGAGCGGGAGGCAACTACGAGCAGTACTTC
>-|few|TRBV5-1|TRBJ1-1
CASSFGQGQAFF
TGCGCCAGCAGCTTTGGGCAGGGGCAAGCTTTCTTT
>TRBD1|-|TRBV7-6|TRBJ2-5
CASSSDRGQETQYF
TGTGCCAGCAGCTCAGACAGGGGACAAGAGACCCAGTACTTC
>TRBD1|-|TRBV3-1/TRBV3-2|TRBJ1-1
CASSQGAGQSGGAFF
TGTGCCAGCAGCCAGGGCGCGGGACAGTCTGGTGGGGCTTTCTTT
>TRBD2|-|TRBV27|TRBJ2-4
CASRDLAGAAKNIQYF
TGTGCCAGCAGGGACCTAGCGGGAGCTGCCAAAAACATTCAGTACTTC
>TRBD1|-|TRBV19|TRBJ1-6
CASTSGQRNSPLHF
TGTGCCAGTACCTCGGGACAGAGGAATTCACCCCTCCACTTT
>-|many|TRBV2|TRBJ2-2
CASSETAVNTGELFF
TGTGCCAGCAGTGAAACAGCGGTGAACACCGGGGAGCTGTTTTTT
>TRBD1|-|TRBV5-1|TRBJ2-1
CASSSDRGSYNEQFF
TGCGCCAGCAGCTCCGACAGGGGCTCCTACAATGAGCAGTTCTTC
>-|-|TRBV18|TRBJ1-1
CASSPSSEAFF
TGTGCCAGCTCACCTAGTTCTGAAGCTTTCTTT
>-|-|TRBV19|TRBJ2-3
CASSIAVRDTQYF
TGTGCCAGTAGTATCGCCGTGAGAGATACGCAGTATTTT
>-|-|TRBV7-9|TRBJ2-1
CASSFSIDNNEQFF
TGTGCCAGCAGCTTTTCTATAGACAACAATGAGCAGTTCTTC
>TRBD1|-|TRBV7-3|TRBJ1-2
CASSLVRQGRPYGYTF
TGTGCCAGCAGCTTAGTGCGACAGGGGCGACCCTATGGCTACACCTTC
>-|-|TRBV3-1/TRBV3-2|TRBJ1-1
CASSQERVEAAHLNTEAFF
TGTGCCAGCAGCCAAGAACGGGTCGAGGCAGCTCATTTGAACACTGAAGCTTTCTTT
>TRBD1|once|TRBV28|TRBJ1-4
CASSRRRRTGNEKLFF
TGTGCCAGCAGCCGAAGGAGAAGGACAGGGAATGAAAAACTGTTTTTT
>-|-|TRBV11-2|TRBJ1-1
CASSSQGWTEAFF
TGTGCCAGCAGCTCGCAGGGATGGACTGAAGCTTTCTTT
>-|-|TRBV30|TRBJ1-4
CAWSPSGGGEKLFF
TGTGCCTGGAGCCCCTCGGGGGGAGGTGAAAAACTGTTTTTT
>-|once|TRBV7-9|TRBJ2-1
CASSFPIQRLSYNEQFF
TGTGCCAGCAGCTTTCCCATCCAGCGACTTTCCTACAATGAGCAGTTCTTC
>TRBD1|-|TRBV28|TRBJ1-6
CASSLETGNSPLHF
TGTGCCAGCAGTTTGGAGACAGGGAATTCACCCCTCCACTTT
>TRBD2|few|TRBV7-9|TRBJ2-7
CASSEKSGGPKAYEQYF
TGTGCCAGCAGCGAGAAGTCGGGAGGGCCGAAAGCCTACGAGCAGTACTTC
>TRBD2|few|TRBV6-6|TRBJ2-3
CASSLTGLAGLDTQYF
TGTGCCAGCAGCCTTACTGGACTAGCGGGACTAGATACGCAGTATTTT
>-|-|TRBV15|TRBJ2-5
CATSRDTGLGWETQYF
TGTGCCACCAGCAGAGATACCGGCCTCGGGTGGGAGACCCAGTACTTC
>TRBD2|-|TRBV6-5|TRBJ2-7
CASSSGLVFYEQYF
TGTGCCAGCAGTTCGGGACTAGTGTTTTACGAGCAGTACTTC
>TRBD2|-|TRBV7-2|TRBJ2-3
CASSLEGLAGGASTDTQYF
TGTGCCAGCAGCTTAGAAGGACTAGCGGGGGGGGCGTCTACAGATACGCAGTATTTT